The source of this TCR beta chain is a study of T cell responses to AZD1222 COVID-19 vaccine. Clones were read by immunoSEQ multiplex PCR, and TCRdb kept only the in-frame ones, dropping some. The sample lists some 140,000 clones; about 85% were seen once. As concerns this clone: Its antigen is unidentified.

The V end was cut by 0 bases, the J end by 5 bases, with 5 bases between. CDR3 length: 13 residues. CDR1 LGHDT and CDR2 YNNKEL come from the germline V gene (reference sequence). Study outcomes and limitations: Mapped onto spike, vaccine-associated CD4 TCRs spanned it and were dominant at 160-218 and 743-854. The repertoires were collected only after the peak T cell response.

The chain has TRBV3-1 (or the pseudogene TRBV3-2) and TRBJ1-5; unclear D gene. The sequence was obtained from an adult in good health. The sequenced sample was peripheral blood, obtained on day 0 of AZD1222 vaccination. In nucleotides, the CDR3 is TGTGCCAGCAGCCAAGAAGGAGATCAGCCCCAGCATTTT. Protein: CASSQEGDQPQHF.